These 25 T cell receptor beta chains were all obtained from the same sample, sequenced in a study of shared clonotypes between healthy human individuals. Assay: immunoSEQ multiplex PCR; the TCRdb copy retains only in-frame clones and omits some. This table has roughly 2.2 million clones, approximately 90% appearing once. The sample taken for sequencing was naive CD4+ T cells from PBMCs. The subset is: CD45RA+ positively selected. The source of these receptors is a man aged 18 to 29 in good health. Some clones in this sample may be carry-over from other donors' samples.

In regard to this clone: Different DNA sequences within this sample yield the same CDR3. This rearrangement joins TRBV5-4 to TRBJ2-1; the D is unclear. CDR1 and CDR2 from the germline V gene are SGHNT and YYREEE (reference sequence). V lost 0 bases, J lost 7 bases, and 5 bases lay in between. The CDR3 covers 12 residues. The CDR3, as DNA: TGTGCCAGCAGCTTGGGGTCAAATGAGCAGTTCTTC. Translation gives CASSLGSNEQFF.

The V and J genes are TRBV30 and TRBJ1-2, with 7 bases lining up with TRBD1. Germline V lookup: CDR1 GTSNPN, CDR2 SVGIG (reference sequence). V trimming: 0 bases; J trimming: 4 bases; junction bases outside the gene matches: 8. The CDR3 is made up of 15 amino acids. CDR3 region: CAWSVRYRGVYGYTF. CDR3 DNA sequence: TGTGCCTGGAGTGTACGTTACAGGGGAGTCTATGGCTACACCTTC.

V is TRBV6-1 and J is TRBJ2-7, with D possibly matching TRBD2 (5 bases). Germline V gene sequence: CDR1 MNHNS, CDR2 SASEGT. V lost 6 bases, J lost 3 bases, and 12 bases lay in between. The CDR3 runs 13 residues. The CDR3 here is CASRTNGNYEQYF. CDR3 DNA: TGTGCCAGCAGGACAAACGGGAACTACGAGCAGTACTTC.

This chain uses TRBV28 with TRBJ2-5; tentatively, D is TRBD1 (6 bases). The V gene lost 9 bases and the J gene lost 0 bases, with 20 bases spanning the gap. The germline V gene has CDR1 MDHEN and CDR2 SYDVKM. The CDR3 spans 16 residues. The CDR3 spells CARQRNRASDQETQYF. The DNA of the CDR3 is TGTGCCAGGCAACGGAACAGGGCGAGCGACCAAGAGACCCAGTACTTC. The variable domain in full, completed from reference TRBV28 and TRBJ2-5, reads DVKVTQSSRYLVKRTGEKVFLECVQDMDHENMFWYRQDPGLGLRLIYFSYDVKMKEKGDIPEGYSVSREKKERFSLILESASTNQTSMYLCARQRNRASDQETQYFGPGTRLLVL.

V gene TRBV9 combines with J gene TRBJ1-3; unclear D gene. The germline V gene encodes CDR1 SGDLS and CDR2 YYNGEE. CDR3 size: 13 residues. Trimming removed 5 bases from V and 4 bases from J, with 10 bases in between. The CDR3 loop is CASSQRAGNTIYF. In DNA form, the CDR3 reads TGTGCCAGCAGTCAGCGGGCGGGAAACACCATATATTTT.

With regard to this clone: This sample includes further DNA sequences coding for the same CDR3. The rearrangement uses TRBV9 and TRBJ2-1, with unresolved D. V was cut by 0 bases and J by 6 bases, with 4 bases left in between. This CDR3 contains 12 residues. From germline, CDR1 is SGDLS and CDR2 YYNGEE. The CDR3 region is CASSVGANEQFF. For the CDR3, the DNA is TGTGCCAGCAGCGTAGGTGCCAATGAGCAGTTCTTC.

The chain links TRBV5-1 to TRBJ1-1; 11 bases are a match to TRBD1. CDR3 length: 15 residues. The ends lost 4 bases at V and 5 bases at J; junction bases unmatched: 7. CDR1 is SGHRS, CDR2 YFSETQ, per germline. CDR3 nucleotide sequence: TGCGCCAGCAGCACCGGGACAGGGGGTGGGACTGAAGCTTTCTTT. Its protein product is CASSTGTGGGTEAFF.

The chain links TRBV10-3 to TRBJ2-7; the match to TRBD2 covers 9 bases. Germline CDR1 is ENHRY and CDR2 is SYGVKD. J was trimmed by 1 base and V by 3 bases; bases with no gene match: 4. This CDR3 comprises 15 residues. This CDR3 reads CAISDSLAGSYEQYF. The CDR3 nucleotides read TGTGCCATCAGTGATTCCCTAGCGGGATCCTACGAGCAGTACTTC.

The genes are TRBV30 and TRBJ1-1; tentatively, D is TRBD1 (5 bases). V was pared by 1 base and J by 4 bases, with 16 bases between. Germline CDR1 reads GTSNPN; CDR2 reads SVGIG (reference sequence). This CDR3 spans 15 amino acids. The CDR3 reads CAWSARGVGGTEAFF. The CDR3 DNA follows: TGTGCCTGGAGTGCCAGAGGGGTTGGGGGCACTGAAGCTTTCTTT.

The rearrangement joins TRBV6-1 to TRBJ2-3; 9 positions match TRBD1. After removal of 6 bases from V and 0 bases from J, the junction contained 4 bases not matched to a gene. The CDR3 runs 15 residues. Germline assignment: CDR1 MNHNS and CDR2 SASEGT. The CDR3 DNA reads as TGTGCCAGCAGGTGGACAGGGGTGAGCACAGATACGCAGTATTTT. It encodes CASRWTGVSTDTQYF.

V is TRBV9 and J is TRBJ2-7; possible D gene TRBD1, 6 bases. Germline CDR1 and CDR2: SGDLS and YYNGEE. CDR3 length equals 15 residues. Trimming took off 0 bases at V and 3 bases at J, with 13 bases between the two ends. This chain's CDR3 is CASSVGRQGFYEQYF. CDR3 DNA sequence: TGTGCCAGCAGCGTAGGGCGCCAGGGGTTCTACGAGCAGTACTTC. Full variable domain (outside the CDR3, taken from reference TRBV9 and TRBJ2-7): DSGVTQTPKHLITATGQRVTLRCSPRSGDLSVYWYQQSLDQGLQFLIQYYNGEERAKGNILERFSAQQFPDLHSELNLSSLELGDSALYFCASSVGRQGFYEQYFGPGTRLTVT.

The chain has TRBV6-5 and TRBJ2-7; 7 bases agree with TRBD1. The CDR3 extends over 15 amino acids. Germline values: CDR1 MNHEY, CDR2 SVGAGI. Trimming removed 4 bases from V and 0 bases from J; junction bases left unmatched: 6. The CDR3 loop reads CASSSRDRLSYEQYF. The CDR3, as DNA: TGTGCCAGCAGTTCCCGGGACAGACTCTCCTACGAGCAGTACTTC.

V is TRBV2 and J is TRBJ2-3; D unresolved. V lost 4 bases and J 2 bases, leaving 13 bases between the germline ends. CDR1 is SNHLY and CDR2 is FYNNEI in the germline V gene. CDR3 size: 15 residues. The CDR3 protein is CASSVHGPDTDTQYF. The DNA of the CDR3 is TGTGCCAGCAGTGTTCACGGGCCCGACACAGATACGCAGTATTTT.

V and J are TRBV2 and TRBJ1-5; no reliable D call. CDR3 length equals 16 residues. Trimming took 4 bases from V and 0 from J, leaving 13 bases between them. Germline V gene sequence: CDR1 SNHLY, CDR2 FYNNEI. CDR3: CASSGSAGNSNQPQHF. CDR3 nucleotide sequence: TGTGCCAGCAGTGGGTCGGCGGGGAATAGCAATCAGCCCCAGCATTTT.

The chain couples TRBV29-1 to TRBJ2-7; 9 bases line up with TRBD1. In germline, CDR1 is SQVTM, CDR2 ANQGSEA. The CDR3 contains 14 residues. V lost 6 bases, J lost 3 bases, and 9 bases stayed unmatched. CDR3 residues: CSVGTGTGFYEQYF. The CDR3 bases are TGCAGCGTGGGAACCGGGACAGGGTTCTACGAGCAGTACTTC.

The chain joins TRBV5-1 to TRBJ1-1; no clear D gene. The CDR3 covers 14 residues. V shed 0 bases and J shed 5 bases, with 11 bases lying between them. Germline CDR1 SGHRS, CDR2 YFSETQ. CDR3 loop: CASSLEVGWTEAFF. Here the CDR3 DNA reads TGCGCCAGCAGCTTGGAGGTGGGTTGGACTGAAGCTTTCTTT.

The gene calls are TRBV18 and TRBJ1-5; no reliable D call. CDR3 length: 13 residues. Trimming took 2 bases from V and 7 from J, leaving 9 bases between them. Germline V lookup: CDR1 KGHSH, CDR2 LQKENI. CDR3 region: CASSPKEGQPQHF. CDR3 coding DNA: TGTGCCAGCTCACCAAAGGAAGGGCAGCCCCAGCATTTT.

The chain joins TRBV27 to TRBJ2-7; 7 bases are a match to TRBD2. Germline CDR1 and CDR2: MNHEY and SMNVEV (reference sequence). The CDR3 contains 16 residues. V dropped 6 bases and J dropped 1; count of bases not matched to a gene: 12. This CDR3 is CASSSSQRDRSYEQYF. CDR3 sequence (DNA): TGTGCCAGCAGCTCCTCCCAGCGGGATAGATCCTACGAGCAGTACTTC.

The genes are TRBV7-2 and TRBJ2-1, with 9 bases fitting TRBD2. Per germline, CDR1 SGHTA and CDR2 FQGNSA. CDR3 length: 16 amino acids. V gave up 4 bases and J gave up 4 bases; unmatched junction bases: 8. CDR3 region: CASSSTLAGKYNEQFF. Written as DNA, the CDR3 is TGTGCCAGCAGCTCTACTCTAGCGGGGAAGTACAATGAGCAGTTCTTC.

The gene calls are TRBV7-2 and TRBJ2-7; 9 bases agree with TRBD1. V was pared by 2 bases and J by 6 bases, with 8 bases of the junction left unmatched. The CDR3 sequence is 15 residues long. Germline CDR1 SGHTA, CDR2 FQGNSA. This CDR3 is CASSLILQGATEQYF. The CDR3 bases are TGTGCCAGCAGCTTAATTTTACAGGGGGCCACCGAGCAGTACTTC.

The chain couples TRBV11-1 to TRBJ2-7, with 7 bases identical to TRBD2. CDR3 length: 15 residues. Germline V lookup: CDR1 SGHAT, CDR2 FQDESV (reference sequence). J was trimmed by 6 bases and V by 2 bases; bases with no gene match: 10. The CDR3 DNA is TGTGCCAGCAGCTTAATGGGCGGGAGTAGTACCGAGCAGTACTTC. Its protein is CASSLMGGSSTEQYF.

The sample holds one count of this clone. V is TRBV27 and J is TRBJ1-2; D is possibly TRBD1 (6 bases). The CDR3 consists of 13 residues. Deletions cut 4 bases from V and 5 bases from J, with 11 bases between. Germline V lookup: CDR1 MNHEY, CDR2 SMNVEV (reference sequence). CDR3 protein: CASSSAGAYGYTF. CDR3 nucleotides: TGTGCCAGCAGTTCGGCAGGGGCGTATGGCTACACCTTC.

To note about this clone: Different DNA sequences within this sample yield the same CDR3. The genes are TRBV14 and TRBJ2-3, with 8 positions matching TRBD1. With 4 bases clipped from V and 3 bases from J, the junction kept 3 bases outside the gene matches. Germline V CDR1 and CDR2: SGHDN, FVKESK. This CDR3 comprises 14 residues. The CDR3 reads CASSLDRATDTQYF. In DNA form, the CDR3 reads TGTGCCAGCAGCCTGGACAGGGCGACAGATACGCAGTATTTT. The full variable domain, rest sourced from reference TRBV14 and TRBJ2-3, is EAGVTQFPSHSVIEKGQTVTLRCDPISGHDNLYWYRRVMGKEIKFLLHFVKESKQDESGMPNNRFLAERTGGTYSTLKVQPAELEDSGVYFCASSLDRATDTQYFGPGTRLTVL.

V gene TRBV7-2 combines with J gene TRBJ2-1; D uncertain. Germline V gives CDR1 SGHTA, CDR2 FQGNSA. CDR3 length equals 14 residues. Trimming removed 4 bases at V and 2 bases at J, with 9 bases between. CDR3 nucleotide sequence: TGTGCCAGCAGCTCGGCTAGGCCCTACAATGAGCAGTTCTTC. This sequence encodes CASSSARPYNEQFF.

The chain carries TRBV1 and TRBJ1-6. TRBV1 is a pseudogene segment. There are 11 residues in the CDR3. The CDR3 DNA sequence: TGCACCAGCAGCCCTAATTCACCCCTCCACTTT. Translation: CTSSPNSPLHF.